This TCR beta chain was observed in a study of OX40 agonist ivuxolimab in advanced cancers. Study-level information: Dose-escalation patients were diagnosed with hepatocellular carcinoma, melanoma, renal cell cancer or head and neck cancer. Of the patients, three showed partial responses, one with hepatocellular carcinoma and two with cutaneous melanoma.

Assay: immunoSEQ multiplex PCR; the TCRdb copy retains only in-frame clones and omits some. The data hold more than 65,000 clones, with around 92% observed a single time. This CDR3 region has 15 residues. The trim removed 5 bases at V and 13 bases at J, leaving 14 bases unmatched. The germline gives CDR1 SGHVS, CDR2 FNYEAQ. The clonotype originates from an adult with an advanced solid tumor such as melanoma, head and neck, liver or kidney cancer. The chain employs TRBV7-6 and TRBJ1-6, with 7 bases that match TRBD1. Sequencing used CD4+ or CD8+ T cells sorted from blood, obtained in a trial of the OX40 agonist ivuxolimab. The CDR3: CASSGITGEMAPLHF. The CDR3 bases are TGTGCCAGCAGCGGAATAACAGGGGAAATGGCGCCCCTCCACTTT.